This TCR beta chain was captured in a study of early T cells in non-severe SARS-CoV-2 infection. V was clipped by 7 bases and J by 8 bases; unmatched bases: 3. Looked up from germline, CDR1 is MNHNS and CDR2 is SASEGT. The length of the CDR3 is 12 residues. The TCR library protocol attached unique molecular identifiers to the individual cDNA molecules. Each CDR3 protein is one row after TCRdb ran MiXCR on the 5' RACE reads. Here the sample spans 68,000 or so distinct CDR3 sequences, 12% being singletons. Sequences were obtained from whole blood. The V call is TRBV6-1, the J call TRBJ2-1; 9 nucleotides align to TRBD1. The TCR originated in an adult who was a healthcare worker with PCR-confirmed SARS-CoV-2 infection or an uninfected control (not recorded which). This chain's CDR3 is CASMGTGHEQFF. In DNA, the CDR3 is TGTGCCAGCATGGGGACAGGGCATGAGCAGTTCTTC.